A selection of T cell receptor beta chains follows, all from one sample in a study of cytomegalovirus exposure and HLA in healthy donors. TCRdb's copy holds only in-frame clones and misses some; the assay was immunoSEQ multiplex PCR. The repertoire holds about 90,000 clones, with just over 75% as singletons. The sample taken for sequencing was PBMCs. These receptors originate from a young man in good health and CMV-seronegative. CDR3s include the opening cysteine and the closing phenylalanine or tryptophan. The D gene is left open where the match is weak. Rows give clone size only sometimes, using once, few, many, or a class for an expanded clone.

j_call d_call v_call clone_size cdr3_nt cdr3_aa
TRBJ2-1 TRBD2 TRBV7-3 NA TGTGCCAGCAGCAAGCGGGGGGTTTACAATGAGCAGTTCTTC CASSKRGVYNEQFF
TRBJ2-2 NA TRBV5-1 NA TGCGCCAGCAGCCGTGACAGAACAAACACCGGGGAGCTGTTTTTT CASSRDRTNTGELFF
TRBJ1-2 NA TRBV4-2 NA TGTGCCAGCAGCCAAGATCTAGGAGCTAACTATGGCTACACCTTC CASSQDLGANYGYTF
TRBJ1-1 NA TRBV14 few TGTGCCAGCAGCCATTTGGGGCCTTGGAACACTGAAGCTTTCTTT CASSHLGPWNTEAFF
TRBJ1-2 TRBD1 TRBV18 NA TGTGCCAGCTCACCACAGCAGGGGGCCTATGGCTACACCTTC CASSPQQGAYGYTF
TRBJ1-1 TRBD1 TRBV6-5 few TGTGCCAGCGGGACAGTGAACACTGAAGCTTTCTTT CASGTVNTEAFF
TRBJ2-1 NA TRBV19 NA TGTGCCAGTAAGCGGGTAGACTCCTACAATGAGCAGTTCTTC CASKRVDSYNEQFF
TRBJ1-1 NA TRBV10-2 NA TGCGCCGCCAAACGGGGTACTGAAGCTTTCTTT CAAKRGTEAFF
TRBJ1-3 NA TRBV4-3 few TGCGCCAGCAGCCAAGGGAGTCCCGGAAACACCATATATTTT CASSQGSPGNTIYF
TRBJ1-5 NA TRBV7-2 NA TGTGCCAGCAGCCTAGCGGACACTCAGCCCCAGCATTTT CASSLADTQPQHF
TRBJ2-2 NA TRBV7-2 NA TGTGCCAGCAGCCCCCGGTCCTTCCAATACGGCACCGGGGAGCTGTTTTTT CASSPRSFQYGTGELFF
TRBJ2-1 NA TRBV11-2 NA TGTGCCAGCAGCTTAGTAAGGACGGGGAATGAGCAGTTCTTC CASSLVRTGNEQFF
TRBJ2-1 NA TRBV5-1 NA TGCGCCAGCAGCCTATCTAGTGATGAGCAGTTCTTC CASSLSSDEQFF
TRBJ2-7 TRBD1 TRBV5-1 NA TGCGCCAGCAGCTACACAGGGGCCTACGAGCAGTACTTC CASSYTGAYEQYF
TRBJ2-1 NA TRBV2 NA TGTGCCAACAAAAGGGGGTACAATGAGCAGTTCTTC CANKRGYNEQFF
TRBJ2-5 NA TRBV27 NA TGTGCCAGCAGTCCGGGAAACCAAGAGACCCAGTACTTC CASSPGNQETQYF
TRBJ1-1 NA TRBV9 NA TGTGCCAGCAGCGGAGCCGGAGGGGCAGGCACTGAAGCTTTCTTT CASSGAGGAGTEAFF
TRBJ1-2 NA TRBV29-1 once TGCAGCGTGCAAGAGGAGTCCCCGTGGTACACCTTC CSVQEESPWYTF
TRBJ1-5 NA TRBV5-6 NA TGTGCCAGCAGCCGTACAGGGTCGGTTCAGCCCCAGCATTTT CASSRTGSVQPQHF